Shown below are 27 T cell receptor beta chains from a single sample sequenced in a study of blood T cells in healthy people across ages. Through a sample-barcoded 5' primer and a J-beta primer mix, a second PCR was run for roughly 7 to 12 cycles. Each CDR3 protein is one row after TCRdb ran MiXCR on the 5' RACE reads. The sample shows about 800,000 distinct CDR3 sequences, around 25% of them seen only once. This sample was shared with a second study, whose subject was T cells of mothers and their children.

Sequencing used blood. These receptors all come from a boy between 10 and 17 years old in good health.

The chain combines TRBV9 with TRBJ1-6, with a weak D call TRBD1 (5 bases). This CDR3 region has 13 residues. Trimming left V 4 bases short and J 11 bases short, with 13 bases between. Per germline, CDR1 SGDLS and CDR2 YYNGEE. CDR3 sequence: CASSPAGDPPLHF. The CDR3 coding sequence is TGTGCCAGCAGCCCAGCCGGGGACCCACCCCTCCACTTT. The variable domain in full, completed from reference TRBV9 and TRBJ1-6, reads DSGVTQTPKHLITATGQRVTLRCSPRSGDLSVYWYQQSLDQGLQFLIQYYNGEERAKGNILERFSAQQFPDLHSELNLSSLELGDSALYFCASSPAGDPPLHFGNGTRLTVT.

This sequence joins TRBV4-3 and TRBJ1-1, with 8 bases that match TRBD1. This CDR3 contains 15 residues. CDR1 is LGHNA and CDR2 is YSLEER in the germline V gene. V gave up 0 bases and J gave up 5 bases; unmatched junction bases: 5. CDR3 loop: CASSQDRTGQTEAFF. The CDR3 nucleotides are TGCGCCAGCAGCCAAGATCGGACAGGGCAAACTGAAGCTTTCTTT.

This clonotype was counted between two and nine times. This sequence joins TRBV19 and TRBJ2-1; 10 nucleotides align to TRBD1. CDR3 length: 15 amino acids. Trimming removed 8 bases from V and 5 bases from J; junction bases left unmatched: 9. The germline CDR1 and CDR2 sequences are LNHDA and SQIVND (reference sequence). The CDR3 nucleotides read TGTGCCAGTGAGACTACCGGGACAGGGGACAATGAGCAGTTCTTC. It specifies CASETTGTGDNEQFF.

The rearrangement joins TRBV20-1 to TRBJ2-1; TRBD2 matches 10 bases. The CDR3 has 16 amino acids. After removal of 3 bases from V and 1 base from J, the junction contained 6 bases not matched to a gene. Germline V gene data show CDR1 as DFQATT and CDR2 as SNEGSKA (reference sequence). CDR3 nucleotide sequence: TGCAGTGCTAGTCCTAGCGGGAGTGTATCCTACAATGAGCAGTTCTTC. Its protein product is CSASPSGSVSYNEQFF.

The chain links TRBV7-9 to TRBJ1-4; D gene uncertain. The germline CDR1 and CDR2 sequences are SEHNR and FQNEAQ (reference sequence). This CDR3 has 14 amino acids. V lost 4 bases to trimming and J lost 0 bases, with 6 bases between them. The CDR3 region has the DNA TGTGCCAGCAGCTCTTATGCAACTAATGAAAAACTGTTTTTT. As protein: CASSSYATNEKLFF.

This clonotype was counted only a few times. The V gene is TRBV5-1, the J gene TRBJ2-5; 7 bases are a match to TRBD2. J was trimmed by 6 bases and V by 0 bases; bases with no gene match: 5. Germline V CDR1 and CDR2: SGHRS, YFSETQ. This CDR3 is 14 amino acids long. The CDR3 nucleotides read TGCGCCAGCAGCTTGGATCTAGCGGTTCAGACCCAGTACTTC. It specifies CASSLDLAVQTQYF.

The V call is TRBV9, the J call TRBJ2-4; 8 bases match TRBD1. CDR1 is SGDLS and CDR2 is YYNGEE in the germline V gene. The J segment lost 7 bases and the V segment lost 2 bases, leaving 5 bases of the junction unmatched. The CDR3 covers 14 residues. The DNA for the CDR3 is TGTGCCAGCAGCGTGACAGGGGTGGGCAACATTCAGTACTTC. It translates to CASSVTGVGNIQYF.

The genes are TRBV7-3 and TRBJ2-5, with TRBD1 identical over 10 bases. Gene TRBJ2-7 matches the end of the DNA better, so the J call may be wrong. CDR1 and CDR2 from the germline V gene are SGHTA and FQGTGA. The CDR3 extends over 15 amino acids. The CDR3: CASSLRDRGTYEQYF. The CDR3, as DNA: TGTGCCAGCAGCCTACGGGACAGGGGTACCTACGAGCAGTACTTC.

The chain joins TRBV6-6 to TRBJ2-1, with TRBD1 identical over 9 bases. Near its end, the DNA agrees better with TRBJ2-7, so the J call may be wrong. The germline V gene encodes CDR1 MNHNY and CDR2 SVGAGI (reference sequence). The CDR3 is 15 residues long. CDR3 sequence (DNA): TGTGCCAGCAGTTACGACAGGGGGGTCGCCTACGAGCAGTACTTC. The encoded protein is CASSYDRGVAYEQYF.

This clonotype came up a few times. CDR3: CASSQDRFSGANVLTF. The CDR3 nucleotides are TGCGCCAGCAGCCAAGACAGATTCTCTGGGGCCAACGTCCTGACTTTC. V gene TRBV4-3 combines with J gene TRBJ2-6, with unresolved D. The V gene's germline CDR1 is LGHNA and CDR2 YSLEER. The CDR3 runs to 16 residues. Trimming left V 0 bases short and J 0 bases short, with 6 bases between.

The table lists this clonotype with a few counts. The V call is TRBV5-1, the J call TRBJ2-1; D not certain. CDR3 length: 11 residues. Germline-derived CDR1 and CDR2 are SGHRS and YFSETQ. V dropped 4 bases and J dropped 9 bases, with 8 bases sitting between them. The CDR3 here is CASSASAEQFF. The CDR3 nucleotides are TGCGCCAGCAGCGCCTCGGCTGAGCAGTTCTTC.

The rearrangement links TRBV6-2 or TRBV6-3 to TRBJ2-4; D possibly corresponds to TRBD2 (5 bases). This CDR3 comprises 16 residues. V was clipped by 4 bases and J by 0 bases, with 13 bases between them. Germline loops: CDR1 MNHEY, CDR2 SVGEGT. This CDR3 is CASSFRRTLAKNIQYF. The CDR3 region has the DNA TGTGCCAGCAGTTTCAGGAGGACCTTAGCCAAAAACATTCAGTACTTC.

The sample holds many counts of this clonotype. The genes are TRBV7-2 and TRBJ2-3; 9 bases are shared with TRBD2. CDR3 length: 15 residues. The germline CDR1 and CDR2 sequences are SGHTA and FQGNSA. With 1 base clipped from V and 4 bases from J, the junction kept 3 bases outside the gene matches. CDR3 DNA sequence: TGTGCCAGCAGCTTAGTTGGCGGGGGGGCAGATACGCAGTATTTT. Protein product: CASSLVGGGADTQYF.

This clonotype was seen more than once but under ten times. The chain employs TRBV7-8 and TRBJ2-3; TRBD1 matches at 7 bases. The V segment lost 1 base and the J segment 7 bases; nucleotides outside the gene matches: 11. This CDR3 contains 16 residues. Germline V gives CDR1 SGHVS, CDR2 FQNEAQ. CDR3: CASSLGATGQLYTQYF. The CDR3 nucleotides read TGTGCCAGCAGCTTAGGGGCCACGGGACAGCTATATACGCAGTATTTT. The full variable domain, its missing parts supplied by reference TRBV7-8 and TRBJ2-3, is GAGVSQSPRYKVAKRGQDVALRCDPISGHVSLFWYQQALGQGPEFLTYFQNEAQLDKSGLPSDRFFAERPEGSVSTLKIQRTQQEDSAVYLCASSLGATGQLYTQYFGPGTRLTVL.

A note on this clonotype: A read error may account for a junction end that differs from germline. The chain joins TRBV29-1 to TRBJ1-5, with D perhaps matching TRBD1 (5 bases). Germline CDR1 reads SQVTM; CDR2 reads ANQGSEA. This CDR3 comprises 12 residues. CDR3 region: CSVGGNDRPQHF. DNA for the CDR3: TGCAGCGTTGGGGGGAACGATCGGCCCCAGCACTTT.

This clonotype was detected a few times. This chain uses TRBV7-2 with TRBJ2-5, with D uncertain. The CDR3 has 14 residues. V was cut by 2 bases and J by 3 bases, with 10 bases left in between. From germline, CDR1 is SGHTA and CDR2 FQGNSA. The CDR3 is CASSLYVAEETQYF. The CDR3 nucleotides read TGTGCCAGCAGCTTATACGTGGCAGAAGAGACCCAGTACTTC.

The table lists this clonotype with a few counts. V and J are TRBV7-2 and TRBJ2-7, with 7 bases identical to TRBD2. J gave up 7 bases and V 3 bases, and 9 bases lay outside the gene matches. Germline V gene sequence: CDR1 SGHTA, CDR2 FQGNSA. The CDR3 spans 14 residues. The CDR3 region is CASSFTGRTLEQYF. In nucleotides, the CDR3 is TGTGCCAGCAGCTTTACCGGGAGGACCCTAGAGCAGTACTTC.

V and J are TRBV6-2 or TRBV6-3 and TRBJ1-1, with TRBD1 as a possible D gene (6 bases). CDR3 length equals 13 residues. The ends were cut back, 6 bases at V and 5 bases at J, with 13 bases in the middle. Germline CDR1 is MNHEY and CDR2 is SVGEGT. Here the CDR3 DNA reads TGTGCCAGCAGATATACAGGGAGTACTGAAGCTTTCTTT. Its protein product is CASRYTGSTEAFF.

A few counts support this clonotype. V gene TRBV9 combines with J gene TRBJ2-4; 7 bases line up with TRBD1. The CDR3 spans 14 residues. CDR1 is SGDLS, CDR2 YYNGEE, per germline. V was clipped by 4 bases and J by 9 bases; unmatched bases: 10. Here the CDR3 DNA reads TGTGCCAGCAGCAAGCGACAGGGTTGGTCCATTCAGTACTTC. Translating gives CASSKRQGWSIQYF.

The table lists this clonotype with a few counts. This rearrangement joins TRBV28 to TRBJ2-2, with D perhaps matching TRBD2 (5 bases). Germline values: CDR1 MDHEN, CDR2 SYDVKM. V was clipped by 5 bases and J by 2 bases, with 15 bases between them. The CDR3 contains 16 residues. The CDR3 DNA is TGTGCCAGCAGTCCTTCAGGCGCGGGTAACACCGGGGAGCTGTTTTTT. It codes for CASSPSGAGNTGELFF.

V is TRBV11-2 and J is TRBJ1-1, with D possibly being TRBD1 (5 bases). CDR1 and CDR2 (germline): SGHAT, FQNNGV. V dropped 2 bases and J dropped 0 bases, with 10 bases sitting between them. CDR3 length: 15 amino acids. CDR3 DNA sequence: TGTGCCAGCAGCTTAATTCAGGGTCTGAACACTGAAGCTTTCTTT. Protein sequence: CASSLIQGLNTEAFF. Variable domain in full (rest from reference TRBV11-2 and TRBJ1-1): EAGVAQSPRYKIIEKRQSVAFWCNPISGHATLYWYQQILGQGPKLLIQFQNNGVVDDSQLPKDRFSAERLKGVDSTLKIQPAKLEDSAVYLCASSLIQGLNTEAFFGQGTRLTVV.

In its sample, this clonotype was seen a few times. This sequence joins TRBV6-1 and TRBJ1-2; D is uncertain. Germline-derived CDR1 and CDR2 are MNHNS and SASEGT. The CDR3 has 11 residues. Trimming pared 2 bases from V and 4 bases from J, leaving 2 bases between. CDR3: CASSEIYGYTF. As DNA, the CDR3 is TGTGCCAGCAGTGAAATCTATGGCTACACCTTC.

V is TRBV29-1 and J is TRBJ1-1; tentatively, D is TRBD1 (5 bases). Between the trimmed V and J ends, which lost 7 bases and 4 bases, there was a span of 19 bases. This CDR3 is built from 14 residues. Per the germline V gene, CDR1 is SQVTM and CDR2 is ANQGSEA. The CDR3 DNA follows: TGCAGCGCCCACCGCGGGACGGGGGGCACTGAAGCTTTCTTT. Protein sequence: CSAHRGTGGTEAFF.

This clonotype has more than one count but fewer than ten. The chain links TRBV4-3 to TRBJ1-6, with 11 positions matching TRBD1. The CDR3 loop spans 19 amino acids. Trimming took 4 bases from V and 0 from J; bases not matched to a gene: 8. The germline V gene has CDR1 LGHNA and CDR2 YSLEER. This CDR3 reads CASSRTGTGGSSYNSPLHF. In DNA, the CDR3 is TGCGCCAGCAGCCGAACCGGGACAGGGGGGAGCTCCTATAATTCACCCCTCCACTTT.

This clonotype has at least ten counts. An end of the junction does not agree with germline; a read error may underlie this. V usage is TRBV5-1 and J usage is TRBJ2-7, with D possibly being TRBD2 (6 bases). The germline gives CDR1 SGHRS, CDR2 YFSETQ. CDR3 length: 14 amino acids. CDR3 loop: CASSLAAGPYEQYF. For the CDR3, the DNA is TGTGCCAGCAGTTTAGCGGCCGGACCCTACGAGCAGTACTTC.

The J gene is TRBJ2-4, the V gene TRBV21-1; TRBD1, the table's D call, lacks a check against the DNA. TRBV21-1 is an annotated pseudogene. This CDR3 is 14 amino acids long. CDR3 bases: TGTGCCAGCAGCCCCGCGGCGGGGGAAAACATTCAGTACTTC. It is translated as CASSPAAGENIQYF.

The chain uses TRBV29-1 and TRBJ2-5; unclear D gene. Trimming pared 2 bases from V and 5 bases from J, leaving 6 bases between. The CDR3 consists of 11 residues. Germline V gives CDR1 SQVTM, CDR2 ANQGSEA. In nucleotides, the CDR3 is TGCAGCGTTGAACATCCCGAGACCCAGTACTTC. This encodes CSVEHPETQYF. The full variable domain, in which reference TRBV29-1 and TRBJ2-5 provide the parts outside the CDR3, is SAVISQKPSRDICQRGTSLTIQCQVDSQVTMMFWYRQQPGQSLTLIATANQGSEATYESGFVIDKFPISRPNLTFSTLTVSNMSPEDSSIYLCSVEHPETQYFGPGTRLLVL.